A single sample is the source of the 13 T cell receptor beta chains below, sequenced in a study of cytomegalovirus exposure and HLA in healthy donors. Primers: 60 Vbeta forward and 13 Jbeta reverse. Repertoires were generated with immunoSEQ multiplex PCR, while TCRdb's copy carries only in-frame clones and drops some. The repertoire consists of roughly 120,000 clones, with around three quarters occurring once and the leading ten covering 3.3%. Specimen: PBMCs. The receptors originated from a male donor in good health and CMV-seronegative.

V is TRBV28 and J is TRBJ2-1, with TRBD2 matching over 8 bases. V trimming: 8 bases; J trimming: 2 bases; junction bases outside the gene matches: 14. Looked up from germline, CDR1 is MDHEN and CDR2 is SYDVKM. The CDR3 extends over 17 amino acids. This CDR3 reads CASQVGREGAAYNEQFF. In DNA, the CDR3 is TGTGCCAGCCAAGTCGGGAGGGAGGGTGCGGCCTACAATGAGCAGTTCTTC.

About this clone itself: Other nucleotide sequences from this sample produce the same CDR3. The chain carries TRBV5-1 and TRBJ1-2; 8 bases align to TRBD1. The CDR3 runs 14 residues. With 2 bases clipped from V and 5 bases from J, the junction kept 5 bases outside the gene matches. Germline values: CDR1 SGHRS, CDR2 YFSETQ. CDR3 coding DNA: TGCGCCAGCAGCTTAGGGACAGGCCTATATGGCTACACCTTC. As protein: CASSLGTGLYGYTF. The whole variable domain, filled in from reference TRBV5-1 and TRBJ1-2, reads KAGVTQTPRYLIKTRGQQVTLSCSPISGHRSVSWYQQTPGQGLQFLFEYFSETQRNKGNFPGRFSGRQFSNSRSEMNVSTLELGDSALYLCASSLGTGLYGYTFGSGTRLTVV.

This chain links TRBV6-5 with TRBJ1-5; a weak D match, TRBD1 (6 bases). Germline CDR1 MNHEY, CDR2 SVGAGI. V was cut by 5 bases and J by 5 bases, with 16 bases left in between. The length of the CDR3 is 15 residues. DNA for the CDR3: TGTGCCAGCAGTCGCCAGGGTGGGGGCTATCAGCCCCAGCATTTT. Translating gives CASSRQGGGYQPQHF.

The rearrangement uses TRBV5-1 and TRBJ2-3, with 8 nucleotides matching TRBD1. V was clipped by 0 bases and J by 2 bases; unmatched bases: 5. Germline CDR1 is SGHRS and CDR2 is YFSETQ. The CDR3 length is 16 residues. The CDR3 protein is CASSLANRGNTDTQYF. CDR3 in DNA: TGCGCCAGCAGCTTGGCTAACAGGGGGAACACAGATACGCAGTATTTT.

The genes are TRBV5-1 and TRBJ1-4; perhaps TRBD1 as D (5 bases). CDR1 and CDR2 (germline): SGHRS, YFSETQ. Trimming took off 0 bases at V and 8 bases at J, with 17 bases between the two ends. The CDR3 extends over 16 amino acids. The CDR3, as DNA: TGCGCCAGCAGCTTGGCCGACAGCAGCCAACTCGAAAAACTGTTTTTT. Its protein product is CASSLADSSQLEKLFF.

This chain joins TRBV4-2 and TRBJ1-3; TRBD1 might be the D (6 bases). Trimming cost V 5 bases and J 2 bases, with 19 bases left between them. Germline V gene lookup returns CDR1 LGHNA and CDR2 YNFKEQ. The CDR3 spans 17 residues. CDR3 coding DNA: TGTGCCAGCAGCGAATCCCCCCGTACAGGGACTGGAAACACCATATATTTT. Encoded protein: CASSESPRTGTGNTIYF.

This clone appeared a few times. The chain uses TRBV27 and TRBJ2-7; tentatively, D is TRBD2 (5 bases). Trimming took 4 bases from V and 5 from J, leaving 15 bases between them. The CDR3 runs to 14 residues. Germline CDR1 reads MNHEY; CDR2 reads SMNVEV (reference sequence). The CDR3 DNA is TGTGCCAGCAGTTCCCACCGGCCGCGGGACGAGCAGTACTTC. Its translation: CASSSHRPRDEQYF.

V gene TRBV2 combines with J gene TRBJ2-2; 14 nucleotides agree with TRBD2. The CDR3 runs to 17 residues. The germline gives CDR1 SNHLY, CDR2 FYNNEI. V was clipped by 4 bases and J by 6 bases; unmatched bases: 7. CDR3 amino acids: CASSATSGRAWPGELFF. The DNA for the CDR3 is TGTGCCAGCAGTGCGACTAGCGGGAGGGCCTGGCCCGGGGAGCTGTTTTTT.

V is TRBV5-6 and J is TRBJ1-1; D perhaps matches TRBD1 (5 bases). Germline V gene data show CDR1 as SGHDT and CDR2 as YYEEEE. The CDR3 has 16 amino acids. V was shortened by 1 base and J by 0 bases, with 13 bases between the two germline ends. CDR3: CASSLSAGGVNTEAFF. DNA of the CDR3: TGTGCCAGCAGCTTGTCGGCCGGAGGGGTGAACACTGAAGCTTTCTTT. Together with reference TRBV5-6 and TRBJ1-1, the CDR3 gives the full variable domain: DAGVTQSPTHLIKTRGQQVTLRCSPKSGHDTVSWYQQALGQGPQFIFQYYEEEERQRGNFPDRFSGHQFPNYSSELNVNALLLGDSALYLCASSLSAGGVNTEAFFGQGTRLTVV.

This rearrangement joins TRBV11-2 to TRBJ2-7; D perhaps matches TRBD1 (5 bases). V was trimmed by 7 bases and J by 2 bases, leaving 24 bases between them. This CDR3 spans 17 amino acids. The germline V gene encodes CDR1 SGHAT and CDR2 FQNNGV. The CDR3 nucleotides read TGTGCCAGCACCCCCCCAGCCTCCAGGCAGGGCGCCTACGAGCAGTACTTC. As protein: CASTPPASRQGAYEQYF. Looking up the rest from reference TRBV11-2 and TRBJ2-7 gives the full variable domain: EAGVAQSPRYKIIEKRQSVAFWCNPISGHATLYWYQQILGQGPKLLIQFQNNGVVDDSQLPKDRFSAERLKGVDSTLKIQPAKLEDSAVYLCASTPPASRQGAYEQYFGPGTRLTVT.

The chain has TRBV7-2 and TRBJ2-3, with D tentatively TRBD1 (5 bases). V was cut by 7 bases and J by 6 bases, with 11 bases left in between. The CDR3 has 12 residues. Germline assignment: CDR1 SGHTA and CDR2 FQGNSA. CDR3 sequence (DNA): TGTGCCAGCAACTTTCAGGGCGATACGCAGTATTTT. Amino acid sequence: CASNFQGDTQYF. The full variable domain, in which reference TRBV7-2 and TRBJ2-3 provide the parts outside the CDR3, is GAGVSQSPSNKVTEKGKDVELRCDPISGHTALYWYRQSLGQGLEFLIYFQGNSAPDKSGLPSDRFSAERTGGSVSTLTIQRTQQEDSAVYLCASNFQGDTQYFGPGTRLTVL.

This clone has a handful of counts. CDR3 nucleotides: TGTGCCAGCAGTCTAAGCGGGGGCTCCTACAATGAGCAGTTCTTC. Amino acids: CASSLSGGSYNEQFF. This sequence joins TRBV6-5 and TRBJ2-1, with 8 positions matching TRBD2. Trimming at V came to 5 bases and at J to 0 bases, leaving 3 bases not matched to a gene. The CDR3 totals 15 residues. From germline, CDR1 is MNHEY and CDR2 SVGAGI.

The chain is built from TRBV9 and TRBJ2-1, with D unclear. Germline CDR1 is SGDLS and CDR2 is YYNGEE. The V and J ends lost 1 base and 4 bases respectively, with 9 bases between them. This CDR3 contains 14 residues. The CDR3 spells CASSVFMEYNEQFF. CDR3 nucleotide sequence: TGTGCCAGCAGCGTATTCATGGAGTACAATGAGCAGTTCTTC.